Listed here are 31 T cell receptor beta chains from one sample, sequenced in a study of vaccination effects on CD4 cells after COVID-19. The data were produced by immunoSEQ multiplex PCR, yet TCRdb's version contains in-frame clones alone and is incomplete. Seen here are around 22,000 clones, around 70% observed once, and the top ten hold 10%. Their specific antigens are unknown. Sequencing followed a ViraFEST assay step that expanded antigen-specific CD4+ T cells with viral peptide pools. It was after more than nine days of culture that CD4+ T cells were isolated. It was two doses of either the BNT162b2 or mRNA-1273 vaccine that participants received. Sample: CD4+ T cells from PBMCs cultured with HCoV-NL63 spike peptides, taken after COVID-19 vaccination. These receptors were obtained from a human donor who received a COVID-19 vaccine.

CDR3 nucleotides: TGCAGTGCTAGTAACACTGAAGCTTTCTTT. Protein product: CSASNTEAFF. V gene TRBV20-1 combines with J gene TRBJ1-1; D call uncertain. CDR1 is DFQATT, CDR2 SNEGSKA, per germline (reference sequence). This CDR3 contains 10 residues. V lost 3 bases and J lost 2, with 1 base in between.

The CDR3 bases are TGCGCCAGCAGCTTGGATAGGGCGGGAATCGCCGAGCAGTACTTC. Its translation is CASSLDRAGIAEQYF. The V and J genes are TRBV5-1 and TRBJ2-7; a weak D match, TRBD2 (6 bases). The V gene lost 0 bases and the J gene lost 6 bases, with 16 bases spanning the gap. The CDR3 consists of 15 residues. Germline CDR1 reads SGHRS; CDR2 reads YFSETQ.

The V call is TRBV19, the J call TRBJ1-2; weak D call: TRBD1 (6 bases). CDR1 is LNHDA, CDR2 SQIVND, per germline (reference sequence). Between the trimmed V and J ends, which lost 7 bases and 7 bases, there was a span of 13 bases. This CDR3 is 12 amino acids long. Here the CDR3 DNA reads TGTGCCAGTACCCTCAGGGGTGGTGGCTACACCTTC. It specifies CASTLRGGGYTF.

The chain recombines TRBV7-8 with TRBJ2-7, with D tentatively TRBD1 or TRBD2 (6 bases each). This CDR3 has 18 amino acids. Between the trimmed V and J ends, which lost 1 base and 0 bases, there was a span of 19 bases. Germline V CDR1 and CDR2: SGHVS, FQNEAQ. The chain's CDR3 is CASSLEGGPGTYSYEQYF. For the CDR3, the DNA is TGTGCCAGCAGCTTAGAAGGGGGACCCGGGACTTACTCCTACGAGCAGTACTTC.

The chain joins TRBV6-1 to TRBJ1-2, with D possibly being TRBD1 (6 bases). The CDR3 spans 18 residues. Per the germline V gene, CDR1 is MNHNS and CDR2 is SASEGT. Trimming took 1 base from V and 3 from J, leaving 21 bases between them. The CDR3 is CASSEVVWGGGRDYGYTF. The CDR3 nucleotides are TGTGCCAGCAGTGAAGTCGTTTGGGGGGGCGGCCGAGACTATGGCTACACCTTC.

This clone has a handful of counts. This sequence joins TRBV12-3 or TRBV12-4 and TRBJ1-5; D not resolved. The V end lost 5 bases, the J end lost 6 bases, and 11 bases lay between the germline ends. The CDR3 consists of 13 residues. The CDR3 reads CASSQQSGQPQHF. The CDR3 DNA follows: TGTGCCAGCAGTCAGCAATCGGGTCAGCCCCAGCATTTT.

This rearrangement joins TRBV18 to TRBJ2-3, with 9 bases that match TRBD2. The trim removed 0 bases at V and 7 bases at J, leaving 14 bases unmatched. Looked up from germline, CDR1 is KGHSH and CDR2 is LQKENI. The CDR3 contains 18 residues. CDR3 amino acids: CASSPPLDASGKFYTQYF. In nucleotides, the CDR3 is TGTGCCAGCTCACCACCTTTAGACGCTAGCGGGAAATTCTATACGCAGTATTTT.

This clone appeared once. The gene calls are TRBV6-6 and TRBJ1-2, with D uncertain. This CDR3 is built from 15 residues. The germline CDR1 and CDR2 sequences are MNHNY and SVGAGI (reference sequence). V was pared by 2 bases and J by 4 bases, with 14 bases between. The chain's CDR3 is CASSYIARSGYGYTF. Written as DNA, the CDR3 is TGTGCCAGCAGTTACATTGCCCGAAGCGGCTATGGCTACACCTTC.

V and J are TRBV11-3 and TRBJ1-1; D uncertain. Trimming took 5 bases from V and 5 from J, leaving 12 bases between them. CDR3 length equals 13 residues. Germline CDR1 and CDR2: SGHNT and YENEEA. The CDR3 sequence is CASSRSLETEAFF. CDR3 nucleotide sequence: TGTGCCAGCAGCCGCTCACTGGAGACTGAAGCTTTCTTT.

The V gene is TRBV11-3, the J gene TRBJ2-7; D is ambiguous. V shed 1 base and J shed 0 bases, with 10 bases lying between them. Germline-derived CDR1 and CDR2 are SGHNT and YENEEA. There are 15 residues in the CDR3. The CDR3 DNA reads TGTGCCAGCAGCTTAGGGCACCGCGGCTCCTACGAGCAGTACTTC. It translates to CASSLGHRGSYEQYF.

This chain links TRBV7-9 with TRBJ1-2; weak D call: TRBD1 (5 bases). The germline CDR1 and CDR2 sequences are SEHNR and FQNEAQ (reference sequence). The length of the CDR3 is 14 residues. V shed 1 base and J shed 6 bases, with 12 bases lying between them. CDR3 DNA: TGTGCCAGCAGCTTAGGGTCCGAGGGACATGGCTACACCTTC. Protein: CASSLGSEGHGYTF. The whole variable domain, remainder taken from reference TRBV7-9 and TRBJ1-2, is DTGVSQNPRHKITKRGQNVTFRCDPISEHNRLYWYRQTLGQGPEFLTYFQNEAQLEKSRLLSDRFSAERPKGSFSTLEIQRTEQGDSAMYLCASSLGSEGHGYTFGSGTRLTVV.

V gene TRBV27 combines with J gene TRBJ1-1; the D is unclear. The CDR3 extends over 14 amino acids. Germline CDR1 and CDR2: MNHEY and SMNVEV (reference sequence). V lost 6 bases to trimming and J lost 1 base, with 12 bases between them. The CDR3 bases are TGTGCCAGCAGCCCTCGGGAGCGGAACACTGAAGCTTTCTTT. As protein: CASSPRERNTEAFF.

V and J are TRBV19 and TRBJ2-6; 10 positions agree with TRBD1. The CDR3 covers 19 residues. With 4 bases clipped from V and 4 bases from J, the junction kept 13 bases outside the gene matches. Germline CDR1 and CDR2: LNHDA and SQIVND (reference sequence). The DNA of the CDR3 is TGTGCCAGTAGTACGTTCTTTGGACAGGGGGTGTCGGGGGCCAACGTCCTGACTTTC. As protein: CASSTFFGQGVSGANVLTF. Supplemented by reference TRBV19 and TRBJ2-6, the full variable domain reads DGGITQSPKYLFRKEGQNVTLSCEQNLNHDAMYWYRQDPGQGLRLIYYSQIVNDFQKGDIAEGYSVSREKKESFPLTVTSAQKNPTAFYLCASSTFFGQGVSGANVLTFGAGSRLTVL.

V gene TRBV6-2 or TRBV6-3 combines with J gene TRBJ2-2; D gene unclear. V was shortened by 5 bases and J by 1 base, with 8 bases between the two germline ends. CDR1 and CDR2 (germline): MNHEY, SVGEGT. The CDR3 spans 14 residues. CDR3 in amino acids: CASSPTRNTGELFF. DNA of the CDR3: TGTGCCAGCAGTCCCACTCGGAACACCGGGGAGCTGTTTTTT.

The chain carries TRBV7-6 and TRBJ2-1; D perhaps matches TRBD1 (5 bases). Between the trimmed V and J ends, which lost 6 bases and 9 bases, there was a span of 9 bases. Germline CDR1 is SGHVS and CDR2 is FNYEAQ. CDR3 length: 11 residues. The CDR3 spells CASSNRLEQFF. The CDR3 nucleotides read TGTGCCAGCAGTAACAGGCTTGAGCAGTTCTTC. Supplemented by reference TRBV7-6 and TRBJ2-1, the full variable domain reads GAGVSQSPRYKVTKRGQDVALRCDPISGHVSLYWYRQALGQGPEFLTYFNYEAQQDKSGLPNDRFSAERPEGSISTLTIQRTEQRDSAMYRCASSNRLEQFFGPGTRLTVL.

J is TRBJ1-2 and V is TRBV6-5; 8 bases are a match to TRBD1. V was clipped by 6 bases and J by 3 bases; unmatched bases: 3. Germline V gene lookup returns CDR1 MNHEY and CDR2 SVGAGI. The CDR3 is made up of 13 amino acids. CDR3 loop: CASSETGDYGYTF. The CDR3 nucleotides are TGTGCCAGCAGCGAGACAGGGGACTATGGCTACACCTTC.

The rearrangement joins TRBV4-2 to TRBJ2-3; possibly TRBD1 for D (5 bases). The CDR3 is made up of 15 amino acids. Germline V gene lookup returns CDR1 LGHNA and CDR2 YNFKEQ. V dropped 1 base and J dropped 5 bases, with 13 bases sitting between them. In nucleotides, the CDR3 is TGTGCCAGCAGCCAAGGAGGCCAGGGCCAAGATACGCAGTATTTT. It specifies CASSQGGQGQDTQYF.

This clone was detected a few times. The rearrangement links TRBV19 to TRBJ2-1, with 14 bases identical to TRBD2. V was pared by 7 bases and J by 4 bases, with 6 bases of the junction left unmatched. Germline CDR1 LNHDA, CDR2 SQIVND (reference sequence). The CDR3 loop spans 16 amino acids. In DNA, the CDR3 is TGTGCCAGTATGGGGAGACTAGCGGGAGGGTACAATGAGCAGTTCTTC. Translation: CASMGRLAGGYNEQFF.

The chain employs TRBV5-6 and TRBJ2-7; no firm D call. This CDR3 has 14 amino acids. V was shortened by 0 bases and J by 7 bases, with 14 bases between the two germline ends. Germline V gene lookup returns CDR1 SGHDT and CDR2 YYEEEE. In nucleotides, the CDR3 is TGTGCCAGCAGCTTGGGGCCTGGCCTTAAAGAGCAGTACTTC. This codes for CASSLGPGLKEQYF.

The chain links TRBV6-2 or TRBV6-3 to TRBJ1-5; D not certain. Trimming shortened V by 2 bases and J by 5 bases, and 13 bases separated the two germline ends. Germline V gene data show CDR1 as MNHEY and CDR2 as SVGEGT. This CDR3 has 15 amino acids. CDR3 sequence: CASSYLETRYQPQHF. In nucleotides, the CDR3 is TGTGCCAGCAGTTACCTGGAGACACGGTATCAGCCCCAGCATTTT.

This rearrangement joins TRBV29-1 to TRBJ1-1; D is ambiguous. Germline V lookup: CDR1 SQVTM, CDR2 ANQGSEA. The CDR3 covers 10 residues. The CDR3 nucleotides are TGCAGGAAACCGAACACTGAAGCTTTCTTT. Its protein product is CRKPNTEAFF.

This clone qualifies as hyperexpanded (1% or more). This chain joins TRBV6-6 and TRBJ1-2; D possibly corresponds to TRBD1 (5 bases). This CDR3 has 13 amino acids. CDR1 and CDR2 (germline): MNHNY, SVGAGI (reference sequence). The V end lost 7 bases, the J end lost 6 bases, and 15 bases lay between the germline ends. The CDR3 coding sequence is TGTGCCAGCACCTTACCGGGACGACATGGCTACACCTTC. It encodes CASTLPGRHGYTF.

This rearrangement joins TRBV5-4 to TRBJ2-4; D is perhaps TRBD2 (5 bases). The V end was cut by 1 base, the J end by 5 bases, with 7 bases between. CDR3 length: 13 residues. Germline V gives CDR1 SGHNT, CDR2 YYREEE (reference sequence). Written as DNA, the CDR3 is TGTGCCAGCAGCTTGTACGGGGAAAACATTCAGTACTTC. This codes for CASSLYGENIQYF. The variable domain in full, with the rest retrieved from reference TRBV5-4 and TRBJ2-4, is ETGVTQSPTHLIKTRGQQVTLRCSSQSGHNTVSWYQQALGQGPQFIFQYYREEENGRGNFPPRFSGLQFPNYSSELNVNALELDDSALYLCASSLYGENIQYFGAGTRLSVL.

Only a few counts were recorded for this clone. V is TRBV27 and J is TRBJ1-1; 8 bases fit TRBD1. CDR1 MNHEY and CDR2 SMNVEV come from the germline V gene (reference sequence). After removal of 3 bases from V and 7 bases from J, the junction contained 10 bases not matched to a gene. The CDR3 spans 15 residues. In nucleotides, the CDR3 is TGTGCCAGCAGTTTGTCAGGGGGCGGGCGTATTGAAGCTTTCTTT. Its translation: CASSLSGGGRIEAFF.

CDR3 nucleotide sequence: TGTGCCAGCAGCTTAGATCAGGGGGGGACCCTAAACACCGGGGAGCTGTTTTTT. As protein: CASSLDQGGTLNTGELFF. The chain has TRBV11-3 and TRBJ2-2; either TRBD1 or TRBD2 may supply D (7 bases each). The V gene's germline CDR1 is SGHNT and CDR2 YENEEA. CDR3 length equals 18 residues. Deletions cut 0 bases from V and 2 bases from J, with 16 bases between.

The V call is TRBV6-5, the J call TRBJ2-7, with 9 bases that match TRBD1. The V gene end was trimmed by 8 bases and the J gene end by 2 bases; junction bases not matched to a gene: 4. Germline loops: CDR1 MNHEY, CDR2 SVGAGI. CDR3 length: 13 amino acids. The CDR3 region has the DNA TGTGCCAGCGGGGGGACAGGGACCTACGAGCAGTACTTC. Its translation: CASGGTGTYEQYF.

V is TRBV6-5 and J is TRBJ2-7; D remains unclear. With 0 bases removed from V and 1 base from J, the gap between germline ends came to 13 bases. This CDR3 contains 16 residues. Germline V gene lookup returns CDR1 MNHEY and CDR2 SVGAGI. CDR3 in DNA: TGTGCCAGCAGTTACTCTTTTCAGCTTACATCCTACGAGCAGTACTTC. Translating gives CASSYSFQLTSYEQYF.

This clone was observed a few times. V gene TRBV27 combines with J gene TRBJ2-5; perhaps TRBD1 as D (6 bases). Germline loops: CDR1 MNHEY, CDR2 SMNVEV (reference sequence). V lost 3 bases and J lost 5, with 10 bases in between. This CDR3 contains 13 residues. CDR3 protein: CASSFLRGETQYF. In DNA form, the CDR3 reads TGTGCCAGCAGTTTTTTGAGGGGGGAGACCCAGTACTTC.

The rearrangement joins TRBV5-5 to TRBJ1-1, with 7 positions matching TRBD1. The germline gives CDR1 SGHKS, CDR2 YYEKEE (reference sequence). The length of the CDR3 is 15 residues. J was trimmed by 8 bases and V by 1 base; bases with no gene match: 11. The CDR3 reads CASSLLHRGLVEAFF. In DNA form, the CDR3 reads TGTGCCAGCAGCTTGCTTCACAGGGGTCTTGTGGAAGCTTTCTTT. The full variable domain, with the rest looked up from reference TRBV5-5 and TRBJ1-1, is DAGVTQSPTHLIKTRGQQVTLRCSPISGHKSVSWYQQVLGQGPQFIFQYYEKEERGRGNFPDRFSARQFPNYSSELNVNALLLGDSALYLCASSLLHRGLVEAFFGQGTRLTVV.

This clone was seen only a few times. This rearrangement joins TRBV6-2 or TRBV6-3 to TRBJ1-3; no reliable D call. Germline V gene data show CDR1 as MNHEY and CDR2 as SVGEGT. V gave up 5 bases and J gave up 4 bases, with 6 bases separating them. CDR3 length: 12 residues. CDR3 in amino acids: CASSDRGNTIYF. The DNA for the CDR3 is TGTGCCAGCAGTGACCGCGGAAACACCATATATTTT.

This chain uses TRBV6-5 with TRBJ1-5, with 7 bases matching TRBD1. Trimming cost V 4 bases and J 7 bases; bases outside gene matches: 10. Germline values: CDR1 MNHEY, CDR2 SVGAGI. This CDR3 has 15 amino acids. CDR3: CASSSYGQVRQPQHF. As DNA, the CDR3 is TGTGCCAGCAGTTCCTACGGACAGGTCCGGCAGCCCCAGCATTTT.